Sequencing of this TCR beta chain was carried out in a study of response to subunit inactivated influenza vaccine. General study points: Researchers suggested that each seasonal influenza vaccination recruits few new T cells.

This CDR3 contains 11 residues. With 11 bases clipped from V and 10 bases from J, the junction kept 8 bases outside the gene matches. In this sample, this clonotype turned up a few times. Its antigen is still unknown. One entry per CDR3 protein, called by TCRdb with MiXCR from the RT-PCR reads. The sample yields approximately 490,000 distinct CDR3 sequences, 7.2% seen once. The source was PBMCs from blood, collected less than 30 months after vaccination. The sequence was obtained from a man between 50 and 70 years old who received an inactivated influenza vaccine. The chain is built from TRBV12-3 or TRBV12-4 and TRBJ2-1; 7 bases agree with TRBD2. CDR3 DNA sequence: TGTGCCGTCCGGGGAGGGCGAGAGCAGTTCTTC. Translating it yields CAVRGGREQFF.